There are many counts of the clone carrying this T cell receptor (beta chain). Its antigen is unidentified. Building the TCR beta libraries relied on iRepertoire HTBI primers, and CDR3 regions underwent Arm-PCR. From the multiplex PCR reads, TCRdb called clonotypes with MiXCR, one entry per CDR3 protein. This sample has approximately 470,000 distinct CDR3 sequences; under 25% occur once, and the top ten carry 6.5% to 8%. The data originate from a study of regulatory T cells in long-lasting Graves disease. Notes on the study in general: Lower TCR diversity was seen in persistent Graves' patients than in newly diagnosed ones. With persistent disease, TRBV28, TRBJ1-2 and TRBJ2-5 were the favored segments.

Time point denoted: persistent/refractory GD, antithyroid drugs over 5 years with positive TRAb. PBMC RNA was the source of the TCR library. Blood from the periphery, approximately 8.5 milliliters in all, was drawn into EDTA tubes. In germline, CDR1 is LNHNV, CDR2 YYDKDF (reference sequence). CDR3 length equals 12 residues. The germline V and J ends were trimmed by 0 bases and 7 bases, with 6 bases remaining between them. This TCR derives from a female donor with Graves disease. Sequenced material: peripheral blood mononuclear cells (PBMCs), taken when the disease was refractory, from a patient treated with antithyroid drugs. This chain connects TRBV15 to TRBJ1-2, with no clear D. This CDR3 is CATSRDPVGYTF. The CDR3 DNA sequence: TGTGCCACCAGCAGAGATCCTGTTGGCTACACCTTC.